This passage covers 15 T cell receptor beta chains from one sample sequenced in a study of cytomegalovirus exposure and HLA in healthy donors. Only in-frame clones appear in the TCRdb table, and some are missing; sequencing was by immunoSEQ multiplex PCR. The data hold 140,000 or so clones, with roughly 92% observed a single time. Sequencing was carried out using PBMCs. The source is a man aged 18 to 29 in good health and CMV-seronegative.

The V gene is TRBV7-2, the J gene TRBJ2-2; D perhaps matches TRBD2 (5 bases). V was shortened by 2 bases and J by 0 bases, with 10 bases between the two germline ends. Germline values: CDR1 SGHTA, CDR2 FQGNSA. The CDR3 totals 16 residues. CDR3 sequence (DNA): TGTGCCAGCAGCTTAAGGCTAGCTACGAACACCGGGGAGCTGTTTTTT. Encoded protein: CASSLRLATNTGELFF.

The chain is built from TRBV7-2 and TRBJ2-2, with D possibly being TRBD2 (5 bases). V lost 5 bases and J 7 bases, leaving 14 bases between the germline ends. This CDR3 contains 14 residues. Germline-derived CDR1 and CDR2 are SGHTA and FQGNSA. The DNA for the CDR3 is TGTGCCAGCAGCGTCCTTGCCACTAGCGGGGAGCTGTTTTTT. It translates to CASSVLATSGELFF.

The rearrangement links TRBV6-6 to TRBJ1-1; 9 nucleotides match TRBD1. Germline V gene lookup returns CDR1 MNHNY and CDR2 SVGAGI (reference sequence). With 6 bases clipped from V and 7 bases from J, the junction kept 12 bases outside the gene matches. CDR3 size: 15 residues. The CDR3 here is CASSPPGQGLREAFF. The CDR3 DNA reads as TGTGCCAGCAGCCCGCCGGGACAGGGACTTCGTGAAGCTTTCTTT.

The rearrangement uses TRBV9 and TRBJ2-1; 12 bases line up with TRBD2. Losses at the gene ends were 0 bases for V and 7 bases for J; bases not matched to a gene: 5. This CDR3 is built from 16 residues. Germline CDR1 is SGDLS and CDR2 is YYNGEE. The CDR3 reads CASSVETSGSNNEQFF. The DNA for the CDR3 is TGTGCCAGCAGCGTAGAGACTAGCGGGAGTAATAATGAGCAGTTCTTC.

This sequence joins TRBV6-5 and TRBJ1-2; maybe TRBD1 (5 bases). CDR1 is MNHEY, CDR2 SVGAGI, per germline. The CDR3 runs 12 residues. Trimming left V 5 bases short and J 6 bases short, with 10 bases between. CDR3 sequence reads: CASSDSFHGYTF. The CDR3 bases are TGTGCCAGCAGTGACAGTTTTCATGGCTACACCTTC.

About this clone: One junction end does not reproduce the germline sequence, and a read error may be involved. The CDR3 DNA sequence: TGCAGTGCTGGCCCGGGTCGCAGGGGACACTTC. It yields the protein CSAGPGRRGHF. This sequence joins TRBV20-1 and TRBJ2-5; tentatively, D is TRBD1 (6 bases). CDR3 length: 11 residues. Germline V CDR1 and CDR2: DFQATT, SNEGSKA (reference sequence).

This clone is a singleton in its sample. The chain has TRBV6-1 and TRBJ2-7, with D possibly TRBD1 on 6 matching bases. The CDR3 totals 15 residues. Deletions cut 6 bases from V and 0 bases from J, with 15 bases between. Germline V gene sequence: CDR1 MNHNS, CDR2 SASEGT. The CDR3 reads CASRASGTLSYEQYV. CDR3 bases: TGTGCCAGCAGGGCTTCAGGGACACTCTCCTACGAGCAGTACGTC.

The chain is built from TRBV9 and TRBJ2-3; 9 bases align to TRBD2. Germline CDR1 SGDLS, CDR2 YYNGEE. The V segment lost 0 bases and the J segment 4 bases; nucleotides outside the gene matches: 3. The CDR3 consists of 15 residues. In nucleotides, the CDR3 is TGTGCCAGCAGCGTAGGGGGACTAGCAGCAGATACGCAGTATTTT. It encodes CASSVGGLAADTQYF. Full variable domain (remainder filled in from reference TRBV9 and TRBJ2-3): DSGVTQTPKHLITATGQRVTLRCSPRSGDLSVYWYQQSLDQGLQFLIQYYNGEERAKGNILERFSAQQFPDLHSELNLSSLELGDSALYFCASSVGGLAADTQYFGPGTRLTVL.

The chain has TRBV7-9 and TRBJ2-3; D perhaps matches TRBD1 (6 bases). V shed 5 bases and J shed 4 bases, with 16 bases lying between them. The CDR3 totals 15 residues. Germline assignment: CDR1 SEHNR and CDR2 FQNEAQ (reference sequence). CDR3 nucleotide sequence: TGTGCCAGCAGCCCTCAAGGGGGATCGGCAGATACGCAGTATTTT. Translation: CASSPQGGSADTQYF.

The DNA of the CDR3 is TGTGCCAGCAGCATCGGAGCAGTCTCTGCCATGAACACTGAAGCTTTCTTT. Residues: CASSIGAVSAMNTEAFF. The rearrangement uses TRBV5-6 and TRBJ1-1; D unresolved. CDR3 length: 17 amino acids. Germline V gives CDR1 SGHDT, CDR2 YYEEEE. V lost 4 bases and J 0 bases, leaving 19 bases between the germline ends.

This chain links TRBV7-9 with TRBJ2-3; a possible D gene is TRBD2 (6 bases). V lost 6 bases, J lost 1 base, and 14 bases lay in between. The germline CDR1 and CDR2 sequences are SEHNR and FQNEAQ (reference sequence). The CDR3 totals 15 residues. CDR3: CASRKGRGRTDTQYF. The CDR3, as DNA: TGTGCCAGCAGAAAAGGGCGGGGACGCACAGATACGCAGTATTTT.

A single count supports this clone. The CDR3 loop reads CAWSSLAGETQYF. The CDR3 region has the DNA TGTGCCTGGAGTTCACTAGCGGGGGAGACCCAGTACTTC. The chain has TRBV30 and TRBJ2-5; 10 bases are shared with TRBD2. Germline trimming cut 2 bases from V and 5 bases from J; bases unmatched to any gene: 2. The germline V gene encodes CDR1 GTSNPN and CDR2 SVGIG (reference sequence). The CDR3 covers 13 residues.

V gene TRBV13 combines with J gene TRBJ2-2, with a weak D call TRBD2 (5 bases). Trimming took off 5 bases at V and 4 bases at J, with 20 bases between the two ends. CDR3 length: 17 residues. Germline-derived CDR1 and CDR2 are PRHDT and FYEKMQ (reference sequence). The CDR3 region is CASSRRGPGSPTGELFF. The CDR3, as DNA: TGTGCCAGCAGCCGTCGGGGTCCAGGCTCCCCCACCGGGGAGCTGTTTTTT.

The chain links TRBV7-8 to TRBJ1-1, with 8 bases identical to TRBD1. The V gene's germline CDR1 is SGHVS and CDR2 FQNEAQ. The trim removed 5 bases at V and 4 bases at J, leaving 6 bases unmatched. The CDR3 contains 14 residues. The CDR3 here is CASSRRTGLTEAFF. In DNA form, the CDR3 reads TGTGCCAGCAGCCGCCGGACAGGGCTCACTGAAGCTTTCTTT.

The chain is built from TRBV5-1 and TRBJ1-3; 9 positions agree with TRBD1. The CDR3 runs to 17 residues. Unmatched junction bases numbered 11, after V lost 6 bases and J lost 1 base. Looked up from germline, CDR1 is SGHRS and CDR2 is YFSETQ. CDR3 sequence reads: CASTDGTGRTSGNTIYF. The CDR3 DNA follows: TGCGCCAGCACCGATGGGACAGGGAGAACTTCTGGAAACACCATATATTTT. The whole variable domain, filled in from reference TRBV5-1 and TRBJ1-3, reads KAGVTQTPRYLIKTRGQQVTLSCSPISGHRSVSWYQQTPGQGLQFLFEYFSETQRNKGNFPGRFSGRQFSNSRSEMNVSTLELGDSALYLCASTDGTGRTSGNTIYFGEGSWLTVV.